Presented here are 5 T cell receptor beta chains from one specimen sequenced in a study of blood T cell repertoires in COVID-19. The table came from immunoSEQ multiplex PCR; TCRdb's copy has only in-frame clones and leaves some out. The top ten clones hold around 3.6% of a sample with 250,000 to 300,000 clones, around 86% of them seen once. Sequencing was carried out using peripheral blood. Receptors originate from a man between 18 and 35 years old with active or convalescent COVID-19.

The gene calls are TRBV7-9 and TRBJ1-6; D perhaps matches TRBD1 (6 bases). Per the germline V gene, CDR1 is SEHNR and CDR2 is FQNEAQ (reference sequence). V was trimmed by 5 bases and J by 5 bases, leaving 13 bases between them. The CDR3 has 15 residues. The CDR3 loop reads CASSDTGINNSPLHF. The CDR3 bases are TGTGCCAGCAGCGACACAGGGATTAATAATTCACCCCTCCACTTT.

The genes are TRBV5-1 and TRBJ2-3; D perhaps matches TRBD2 (6 bases). Trimming took off 3 bases at V and 2 bases at J, with 13 bases between the two ends. The germline gives CDR1 SGHRS, CDR2 YFSETQ. The CDR3 covers 15 residues. CDR3 sequence (DNA): TGCGCCAGCAGCTCGGGAGATCAATCCACAGATACGCAGTATTTT. Translation gives CASSSGDQSTDTQYF.

The rearrangement uses TRBV27 and TRBJ1-6; 7 bases match TRBD1. V lost 7 bases, J lost 8 bases, and 5 bases stayed unmatched. Per germline, CDR1 MNHEY and CDR2 SMNVEV (reference sequence). CDR3 length: 13 residues. The CDR3 loop reads CASTGTVDSPLHF. The CDR3 coding sequence is TGTGCCAGCACAGGGACAGTGGATTCACCCCTCCACTTT.

This chain connects TRBV3-1 (or the pseudogene TRBV3-2) to TRBJ1-6, with no clear D. The CDR3 contains 13 residues. Trimming removed 0 bases from V and 8 bases from J, with 5 bases in between. Looked up from germline, CDR1 is LGHDT and CDR2 is YNNKEL (reference sequence). CDR3 sequence reads: CASSQDPDSPLHF. In DNA form, the CDR3 reads TGTGCCAGCAGCCAAGATCCGGATTCACCCCTCCACTTT.

The rearrangement uses TRBV19 and TRBJ2-1, with a possible D match to TRBD2 (6 bases). This CDR3 has 11 residues. Per the germline V gene, CDR1 is LNHDA and CDR2 is SQIVND (reference sequence). V lost 10 bases to trimming and J lost 9 bases, with 13 bases between them. The CDR3, as DNA: TGTGCCACCATGGTGGGGGGTGAGCAGTTCTTC. The encoded protein is CATMVGGEQFF.